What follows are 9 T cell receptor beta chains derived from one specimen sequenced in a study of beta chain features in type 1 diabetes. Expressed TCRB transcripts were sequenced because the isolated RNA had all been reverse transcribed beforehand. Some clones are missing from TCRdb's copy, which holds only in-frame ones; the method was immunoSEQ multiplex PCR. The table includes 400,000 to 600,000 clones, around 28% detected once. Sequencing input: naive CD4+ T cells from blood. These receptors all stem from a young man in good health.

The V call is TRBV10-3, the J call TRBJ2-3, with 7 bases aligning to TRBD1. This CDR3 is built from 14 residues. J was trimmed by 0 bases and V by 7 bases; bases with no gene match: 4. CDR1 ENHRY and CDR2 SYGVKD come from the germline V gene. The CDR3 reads CAIKGDSSTDTQYF. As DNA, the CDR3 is TGTGCCATCAAGGGGGACAGCAGCACAGATACGCAGTATTTT.

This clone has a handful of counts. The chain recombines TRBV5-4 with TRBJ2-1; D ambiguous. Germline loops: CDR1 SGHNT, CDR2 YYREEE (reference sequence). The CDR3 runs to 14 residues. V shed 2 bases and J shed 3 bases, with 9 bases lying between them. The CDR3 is CASSLDWDYNEQFF. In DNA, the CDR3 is TGTGCCAGCAGCTTAGACTGGGACTACAATGAGCAGTTCTTC.

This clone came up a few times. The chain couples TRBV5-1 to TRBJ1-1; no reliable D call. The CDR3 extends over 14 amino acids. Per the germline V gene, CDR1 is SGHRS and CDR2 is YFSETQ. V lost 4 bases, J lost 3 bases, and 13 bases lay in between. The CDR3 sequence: CASSLPRGDTEAFF. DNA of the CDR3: TGCGCCAGCAGCCTACCACGTGGGGACACTGAAGCTTTCTTT. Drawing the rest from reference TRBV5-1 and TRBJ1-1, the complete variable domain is KAGVTQTPRYLIKTRGQQVTLSCSPISGHRSVSWYQQTPGQGLQFLFEYFSETQRNKGNFPGRFSGRQFSNSRSEMNVSTLELGDSALYLCASSLPRGDTEAFFGQGTRLTVV.

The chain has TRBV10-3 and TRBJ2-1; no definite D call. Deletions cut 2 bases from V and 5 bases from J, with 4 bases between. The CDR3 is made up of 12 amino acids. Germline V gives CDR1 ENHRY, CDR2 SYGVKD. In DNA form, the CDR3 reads TGTGCCATCAGTGAGGGGAACAATGAGCAGTTCTTC. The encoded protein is CAISEGNNEQFF.

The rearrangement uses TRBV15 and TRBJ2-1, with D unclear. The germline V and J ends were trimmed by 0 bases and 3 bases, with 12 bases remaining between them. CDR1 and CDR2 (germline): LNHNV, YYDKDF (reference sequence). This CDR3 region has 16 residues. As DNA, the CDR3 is TGTGCCACCAGCAGAGAGACCCAGGCCCTCTACAATGAGCAGTTCTTC. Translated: CATSRETQALYNEQFF.

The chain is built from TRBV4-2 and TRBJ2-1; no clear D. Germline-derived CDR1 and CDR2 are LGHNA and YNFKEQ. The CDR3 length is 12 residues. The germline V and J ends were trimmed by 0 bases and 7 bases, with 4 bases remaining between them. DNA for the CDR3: TGTGCCAGCAGCCAAGAACCAAATGAGCAGTTCTTC. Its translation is CASSQEPNEQFF.

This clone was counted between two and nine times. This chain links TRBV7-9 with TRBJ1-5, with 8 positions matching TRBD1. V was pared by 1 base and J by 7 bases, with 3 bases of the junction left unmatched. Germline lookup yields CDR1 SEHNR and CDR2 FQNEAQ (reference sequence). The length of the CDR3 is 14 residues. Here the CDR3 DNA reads TGTGCCAGCAGCTTAGAGGCAGGGGGCCAGCCCCAGCATTTT. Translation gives CASSLEAGGQPQHF.

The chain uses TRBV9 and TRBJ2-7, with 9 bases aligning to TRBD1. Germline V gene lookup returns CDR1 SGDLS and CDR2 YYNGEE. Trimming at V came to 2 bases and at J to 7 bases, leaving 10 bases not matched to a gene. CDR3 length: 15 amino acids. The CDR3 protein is CASSVRDREVEEQYF. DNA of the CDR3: TGTGCCAGCAGCGTGAGGGACAGGGAAGTGGAAGAGCAGTACTTC.

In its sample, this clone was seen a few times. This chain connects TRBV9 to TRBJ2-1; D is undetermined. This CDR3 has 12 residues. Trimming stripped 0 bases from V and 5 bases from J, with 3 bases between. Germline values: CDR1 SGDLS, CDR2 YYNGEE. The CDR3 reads CASSVVNNEQFF. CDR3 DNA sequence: TGTGCCAGCAGCGTAGTTAACAATGAGCAGTTCTTC.